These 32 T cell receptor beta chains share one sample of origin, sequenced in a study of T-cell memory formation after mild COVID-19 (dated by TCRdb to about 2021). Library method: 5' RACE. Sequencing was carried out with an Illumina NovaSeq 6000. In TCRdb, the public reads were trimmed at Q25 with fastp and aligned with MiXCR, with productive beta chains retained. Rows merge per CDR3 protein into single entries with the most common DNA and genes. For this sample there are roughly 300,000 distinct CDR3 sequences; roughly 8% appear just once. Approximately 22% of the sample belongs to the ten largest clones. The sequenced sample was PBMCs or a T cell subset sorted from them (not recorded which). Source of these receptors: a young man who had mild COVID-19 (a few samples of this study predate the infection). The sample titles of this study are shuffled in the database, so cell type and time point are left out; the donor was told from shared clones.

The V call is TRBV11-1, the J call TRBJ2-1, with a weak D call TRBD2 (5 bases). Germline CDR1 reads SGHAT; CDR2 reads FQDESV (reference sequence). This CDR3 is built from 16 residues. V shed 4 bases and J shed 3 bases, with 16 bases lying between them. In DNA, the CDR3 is TGTGCCAGCAGCTCCCGGAGCCTCGGGGTCTACAATGAGCAGTTCTTC. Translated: CASSSRSLGVYNEQFF.

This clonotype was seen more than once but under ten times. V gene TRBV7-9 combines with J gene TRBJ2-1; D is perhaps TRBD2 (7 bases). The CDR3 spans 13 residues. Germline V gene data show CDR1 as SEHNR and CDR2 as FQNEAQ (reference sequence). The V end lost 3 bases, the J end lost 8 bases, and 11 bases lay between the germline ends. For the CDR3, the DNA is TGTGCCAGCAGCTTTCGGCGGGGGCATGAGCAGTTCTTC. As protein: CASSFRRGHEQFF. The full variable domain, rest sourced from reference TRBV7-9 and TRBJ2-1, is DTGVSQNPRHKITKRGQNVTFRCDPISEHNRLYWYRQTLGQGPEFLTYFQNEAQLEKSRLLSDRFSAERPKGSFSTLEIQRTEQGDSAMYLCASSFRRGHEQFFGPGTRLTVL.

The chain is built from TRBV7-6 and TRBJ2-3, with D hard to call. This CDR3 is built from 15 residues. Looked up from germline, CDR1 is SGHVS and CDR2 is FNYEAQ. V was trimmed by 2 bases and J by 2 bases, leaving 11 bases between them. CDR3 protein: CASSLQSDATDTQYF. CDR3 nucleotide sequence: TGTGCCAGCAGCTTACAGTCGGACGCCACAGATACGCAGTATTTT.

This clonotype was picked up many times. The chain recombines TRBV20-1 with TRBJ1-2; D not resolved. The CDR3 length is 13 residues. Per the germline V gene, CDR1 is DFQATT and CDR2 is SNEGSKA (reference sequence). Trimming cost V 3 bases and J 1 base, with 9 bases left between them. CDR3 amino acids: CSARAGRNYGYTF. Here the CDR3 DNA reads TGCAGTGCTAGGGCGGGCCGTAACTATGGCTACACCTTC.

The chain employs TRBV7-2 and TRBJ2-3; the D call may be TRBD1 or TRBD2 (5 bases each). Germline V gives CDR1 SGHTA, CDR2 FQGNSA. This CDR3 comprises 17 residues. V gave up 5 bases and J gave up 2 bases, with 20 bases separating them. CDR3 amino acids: CASSPSPEWGYTDTQYF. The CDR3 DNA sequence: TGTGCCAGCAGCCCAAGCCCTGAGTGGGGGTACACAGATACGCAGTATTTT.

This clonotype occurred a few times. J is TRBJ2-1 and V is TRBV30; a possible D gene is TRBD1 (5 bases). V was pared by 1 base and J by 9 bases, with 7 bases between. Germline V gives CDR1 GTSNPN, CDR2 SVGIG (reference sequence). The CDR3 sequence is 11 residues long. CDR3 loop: CAWSGQGEQFF. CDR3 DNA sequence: TGTGCCTGGAGTGGGCAGGGTGAGCAGTTCTTC.

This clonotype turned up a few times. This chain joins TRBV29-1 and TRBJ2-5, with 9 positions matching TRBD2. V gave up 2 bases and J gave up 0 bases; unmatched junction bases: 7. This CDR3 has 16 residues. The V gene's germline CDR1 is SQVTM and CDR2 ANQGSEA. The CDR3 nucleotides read TGCAGCGTTGAACAGGGGCTAGCGGGGTACCAAGAGACCCAGTACTTC. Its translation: CSVEQGLAGYQETQYF.

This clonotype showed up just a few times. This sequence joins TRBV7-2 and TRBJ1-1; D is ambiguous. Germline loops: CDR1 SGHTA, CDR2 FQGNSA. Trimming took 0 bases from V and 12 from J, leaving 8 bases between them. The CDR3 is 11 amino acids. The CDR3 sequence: CASSLAGLSFF. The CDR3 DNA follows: TGTGCCAGCAGCTTAGCGGGTTTGTCTTTCTTT.

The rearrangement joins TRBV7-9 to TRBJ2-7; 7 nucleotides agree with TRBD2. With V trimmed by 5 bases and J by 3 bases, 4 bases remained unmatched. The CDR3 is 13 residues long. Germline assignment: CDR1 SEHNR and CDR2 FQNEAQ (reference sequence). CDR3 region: CASSPREGYEQYF. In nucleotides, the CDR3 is TGTGCCAGCAGCCCTAGGGAGGGCTACGAGCAGTACTTC.

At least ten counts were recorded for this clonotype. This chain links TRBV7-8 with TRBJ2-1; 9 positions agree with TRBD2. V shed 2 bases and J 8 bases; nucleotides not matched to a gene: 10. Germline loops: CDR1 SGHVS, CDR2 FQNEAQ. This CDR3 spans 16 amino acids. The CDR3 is CASSLLGRGGFYEQFF. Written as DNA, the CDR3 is TGTGCCAGCAGCTTATTAGGGCGGGGGGGCTTCTATGAGCAGTTCTTC.

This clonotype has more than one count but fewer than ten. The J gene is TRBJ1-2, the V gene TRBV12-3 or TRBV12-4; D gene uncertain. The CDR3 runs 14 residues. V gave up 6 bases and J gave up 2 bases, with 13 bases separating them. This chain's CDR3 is CASSETPGNYGYTF. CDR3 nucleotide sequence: TGTGCCAGCAGCGAGACGCCGGGAAACTATGGCTACACCTTC.

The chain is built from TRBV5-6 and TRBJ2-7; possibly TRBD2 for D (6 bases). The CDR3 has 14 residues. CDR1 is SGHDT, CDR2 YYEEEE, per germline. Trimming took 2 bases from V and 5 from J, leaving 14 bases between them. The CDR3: CASSLGGPLNEQYF. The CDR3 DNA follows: TGTGCCAGCAGCTTAGGAGGGCCACTCAACGAGCAGTACTTC.

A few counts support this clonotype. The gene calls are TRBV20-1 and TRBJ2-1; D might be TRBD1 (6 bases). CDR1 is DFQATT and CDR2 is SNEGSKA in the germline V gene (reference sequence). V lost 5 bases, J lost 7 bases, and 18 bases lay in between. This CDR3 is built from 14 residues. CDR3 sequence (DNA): TGCAGTGCTGCGGAGAGGGGGTGGTCGAATGAGCAGTTCTTC. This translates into CSAAERGWSNEQFF.

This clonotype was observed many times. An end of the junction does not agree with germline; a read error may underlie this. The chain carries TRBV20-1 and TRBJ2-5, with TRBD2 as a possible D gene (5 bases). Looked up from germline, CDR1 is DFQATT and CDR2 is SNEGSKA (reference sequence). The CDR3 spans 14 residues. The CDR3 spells CSASPIGRGETQYF. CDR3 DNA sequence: TGCAGCGCTAGTCCAATCGGACGGGGAGAGACCCAGTACTTC.

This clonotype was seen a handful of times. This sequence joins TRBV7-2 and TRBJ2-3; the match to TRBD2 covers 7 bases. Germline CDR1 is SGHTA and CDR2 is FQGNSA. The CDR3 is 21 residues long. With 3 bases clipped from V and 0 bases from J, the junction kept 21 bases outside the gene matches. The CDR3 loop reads CASSLIPRTSRPSSSTDTQYF. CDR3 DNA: TGTGCCAGCAGCTTGATCCCCCGGACTAGTAGACCGAGCTCTAGCACAGATACGCAGTATTTT.

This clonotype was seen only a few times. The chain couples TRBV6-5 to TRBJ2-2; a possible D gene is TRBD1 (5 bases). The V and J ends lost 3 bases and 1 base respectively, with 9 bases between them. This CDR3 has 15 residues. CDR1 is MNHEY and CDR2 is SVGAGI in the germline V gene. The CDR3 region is CASSYGAGNTGELFF. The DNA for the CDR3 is TGTGCCAGCAGTTATGGGGCAGGGAACACCGGGGAGCTGTTTTTT.

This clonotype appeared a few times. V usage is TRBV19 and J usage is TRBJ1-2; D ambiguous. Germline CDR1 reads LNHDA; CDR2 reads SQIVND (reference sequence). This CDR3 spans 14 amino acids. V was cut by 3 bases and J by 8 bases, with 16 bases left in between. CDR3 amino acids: CASSIEAAVYGYTF. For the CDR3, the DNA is TGTGCCAGTAGTATCGAGGCGGCAGTCTACGGCTACACCTTC. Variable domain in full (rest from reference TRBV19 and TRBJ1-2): DGGITQSPKYLFRKEGQNVTLSCEQNLNHDAMYWYRQDPGQGLRLIYYSQIVNDFQKGDIAEGYSVSREKKESFPLTVTSAQKNPTAFYLCASSIEAAVYGYTFGSGTRLTVV.

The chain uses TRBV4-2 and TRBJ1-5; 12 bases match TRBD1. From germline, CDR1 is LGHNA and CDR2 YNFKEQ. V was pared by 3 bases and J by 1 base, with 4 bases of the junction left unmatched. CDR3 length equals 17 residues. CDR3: CASSHGTGGGSNQPQHF. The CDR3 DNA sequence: TGTGCCAGCAGCCACGGGACAGGGGGCGGCAGCAATCAGCCCCAGCATTTT.

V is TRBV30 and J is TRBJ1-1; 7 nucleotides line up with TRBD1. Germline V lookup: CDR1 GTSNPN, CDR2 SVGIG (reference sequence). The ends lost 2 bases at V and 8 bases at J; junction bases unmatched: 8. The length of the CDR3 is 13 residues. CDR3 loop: CAWSKGAIREAFF. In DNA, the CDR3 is TGTGCCTGGAGTAAGGGGGCAATTAGGGAAGCTTTCTTT.

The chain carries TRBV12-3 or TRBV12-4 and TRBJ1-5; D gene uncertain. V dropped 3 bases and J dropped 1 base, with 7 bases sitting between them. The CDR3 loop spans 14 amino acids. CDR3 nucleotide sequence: TGTGCCAGCAGTTTCCTCGGGAGCAATCAGCCCCAGCATTTT. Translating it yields CASSFLGSNQPQHF.

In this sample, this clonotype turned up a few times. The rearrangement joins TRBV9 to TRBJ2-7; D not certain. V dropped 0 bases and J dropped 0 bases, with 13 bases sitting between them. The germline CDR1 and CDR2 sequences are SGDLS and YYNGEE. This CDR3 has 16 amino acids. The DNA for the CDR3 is TGTGCCAGCAGCGTAGGGGCAGCACCTTTCTCCTACGAGCAGTACTTC. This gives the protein CASSVGAAPFSYEQYF.

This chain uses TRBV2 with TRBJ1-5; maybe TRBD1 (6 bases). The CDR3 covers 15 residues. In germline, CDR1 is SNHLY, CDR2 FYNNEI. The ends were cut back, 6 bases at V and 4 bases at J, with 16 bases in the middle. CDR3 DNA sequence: TGTGCCAGCAGCGGAACCGGACAGCTAAATCAGCCCCAGCATTTT. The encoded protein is CASSGTGQLNQPQHF.

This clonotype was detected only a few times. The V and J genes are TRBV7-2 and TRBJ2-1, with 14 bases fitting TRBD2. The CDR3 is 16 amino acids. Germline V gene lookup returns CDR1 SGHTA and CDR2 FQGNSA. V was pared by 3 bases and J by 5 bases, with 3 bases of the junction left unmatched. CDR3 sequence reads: CASSFGTSGGHNEQFF. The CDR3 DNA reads TGTGCCAGCAGCTTCGGGACTAGCGGGGGACACAATGAGCAGTTCTTC.

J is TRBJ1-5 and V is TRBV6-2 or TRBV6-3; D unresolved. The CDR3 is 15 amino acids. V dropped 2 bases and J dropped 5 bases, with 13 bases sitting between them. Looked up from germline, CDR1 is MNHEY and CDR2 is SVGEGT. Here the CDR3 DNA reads TGTGCCAGCAGTTACGGGCAGATCCTGTATCAGCCCCAGCATTTT. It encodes CASSYGQILYQPQHF.

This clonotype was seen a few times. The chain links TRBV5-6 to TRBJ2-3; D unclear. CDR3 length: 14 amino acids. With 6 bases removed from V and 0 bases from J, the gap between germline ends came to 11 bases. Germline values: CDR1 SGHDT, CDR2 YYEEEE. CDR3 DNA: TGTGCCAGCATGAATGAGAAGAGCACAGATACGCAGTATTTT. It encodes CASMNEKSTDTQYF.

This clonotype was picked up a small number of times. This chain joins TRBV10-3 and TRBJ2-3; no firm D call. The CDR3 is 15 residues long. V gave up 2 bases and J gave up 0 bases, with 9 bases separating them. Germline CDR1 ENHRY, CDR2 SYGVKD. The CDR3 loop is CAISEREPSTDTQYF. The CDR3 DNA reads TGTGCCATCAGTGAGAGAGAACCAAGCACAGATACGCAGTATTTT.

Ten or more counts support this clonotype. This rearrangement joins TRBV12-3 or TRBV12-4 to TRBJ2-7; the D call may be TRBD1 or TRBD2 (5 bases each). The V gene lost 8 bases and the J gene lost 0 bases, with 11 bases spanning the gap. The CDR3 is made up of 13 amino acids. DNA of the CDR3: TGTGCCAGCTCCGTGGGGGACTCCTACGAGCAGTACTTC. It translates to CASSVGDSYEQYF.

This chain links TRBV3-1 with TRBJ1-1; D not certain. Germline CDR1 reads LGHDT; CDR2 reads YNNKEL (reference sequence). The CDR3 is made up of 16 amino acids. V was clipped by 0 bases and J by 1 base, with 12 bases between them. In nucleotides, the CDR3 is TGTGCCAGCAGCCAAGAGTTAAGGGATCGGAACACTGAAGCTTTCTTT. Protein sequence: CASSQELRDRNTEAFF.

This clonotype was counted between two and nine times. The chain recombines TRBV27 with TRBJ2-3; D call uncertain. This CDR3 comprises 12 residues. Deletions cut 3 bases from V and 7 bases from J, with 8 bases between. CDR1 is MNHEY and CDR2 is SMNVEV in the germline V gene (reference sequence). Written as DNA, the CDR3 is TGTGCCAGCAGTTTGGGCGGTCATACGCAGTATTTT. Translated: CASSLGGHTQYF.

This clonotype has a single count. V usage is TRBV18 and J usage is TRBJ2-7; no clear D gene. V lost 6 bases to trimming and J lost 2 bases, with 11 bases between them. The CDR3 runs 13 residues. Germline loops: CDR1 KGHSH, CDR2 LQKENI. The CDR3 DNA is TGTGCCAGCTCGGCGGTGCCGGCCTACGAGCAGTACTTC. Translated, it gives CASSAVPAYEQYF.

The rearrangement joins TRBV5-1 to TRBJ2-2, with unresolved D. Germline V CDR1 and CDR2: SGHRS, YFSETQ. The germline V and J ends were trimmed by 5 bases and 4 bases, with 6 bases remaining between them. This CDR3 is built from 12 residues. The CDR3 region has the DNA TGCGCCAGCAGAGACTTCACCGGGGAGCTGTTTTTT. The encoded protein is CASRDFTGELFF.

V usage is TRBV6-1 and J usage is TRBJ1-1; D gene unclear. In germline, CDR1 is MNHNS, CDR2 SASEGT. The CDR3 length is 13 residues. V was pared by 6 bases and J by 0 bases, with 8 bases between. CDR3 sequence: CASRVGLNTEAFF. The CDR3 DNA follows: TGTGCCAGCAGAGTCGGACTGAACACTGAAGCTTTCTTT.